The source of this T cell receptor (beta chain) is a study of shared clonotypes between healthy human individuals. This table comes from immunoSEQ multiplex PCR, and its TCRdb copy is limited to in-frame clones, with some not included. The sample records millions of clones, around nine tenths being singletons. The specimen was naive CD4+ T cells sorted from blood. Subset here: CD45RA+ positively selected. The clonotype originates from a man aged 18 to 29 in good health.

CDR3 region: CASSLPGGLETQYF. The CDR3 region has the DNA TGCGCCAGCAGCCTGCCGGGGGGGCTGGAGACCCAGTACTTC. The V and J genes are TRBV5-1 and TRBJ2-5, with TRBD2 matching 8 bases. Germline trimming cut 4 bases from V and 5 bases from J; bases unmatched to any gene: 7. This CDR3 is built from 14 residues. Germline assignment: CDR1 SGHRS and CDR2 YFSETQ.